Given below is one TCR beta chain in context. The antigen remains unidentified. These data belong to a study of shared clonotypes between healthy human individuals. The overall study: Donors had three CD4 naive, three CD4 memory, two CD8 naive and one CD8 memory plate apiece. General study points: Few donors limited the genetic and exposure-history diversity represented. Collection of samples was limited to blood; tissue repertoires likely differ. An anticipated effect of sequencing depth on clonotype sharing among donors was recognized.

Measured with immunoSEQ multiplex PCR; TCRdb has only the in-frame clones, and not every one. This table holds roughly 650,000 clones, 97% found once. The CDR3 is made up of 12 amino acids. CDR1 is SGHNT, CDR2 YYREEE, per germline (reference sequence). V dropped 5 bases and J dropped 5 bases, with 11 bases sitting between them. This sequence joins TRBV5-4 and TRBJ2-7; D is uncertain. The specimen sequenced was naive CD4+ T cells sorted from blood. Regarding subset: CD45RA+ positively selected. The receptor was isolated from a young woman in good health. CDR3 region: CASSPETNEQYF. CDR3 nucleotides: TGTGCCAGCAGTCCAGAAACTAACGAGCAGTACTTC.